A single T cell receptor (beta chain) is shown here with its context. The antigen is not known. This entry is derived from a study of CD8 T cells in Susac syndrome. Broader study findings: Within Susac syndrome CD4+ T cell repertoires, clonal expansion was not evident.

This CDR3 comprises 15 residues. Trimming removed 4 bases at V and 3 bases at J, with 16 bases between. The V gene's germline CDR1 is SGHAT and CDR2 FQNNGV. The authors sequenced TCR beta from blood CD8+ and CD4+ T cells. Negative isolation yielded CD4+ and CD8+ T cells, and FACS enriched TEMRA cells. Reverse transcription used about 0.45 to 1 ug RNA and random hexamers. TCRdb fed the immunoSEQ multiplex PCR reads into MiXCR, producing one record per CDR3 protein. Here the sample spans some 250,000 distinct CDR3 sequences, 90% to 96% being singletons. The clonotype was recovered from a human donor with Susac syndrome. The sample was CD4+ T cells from PBMCs. The chain links TRBV11-2 to TRBJ2-7; the D gene is possibly TRBD2 (7 bases). The CDR3 DNA reads TGTGCCAGCAGCTCTCTTAGGGGGAGGGGCTACGAGCAGTACTTC. It specifies CASSSLRGRGYEQYF. The whole variable domain, remainder taken from reference TRBV11-2 and TRBJ2-7, is EAGVAQSPRYKIIEKRQSVAFWCNPISGHATLYWYQQILGQGPKLLIQFQNNGVVDDSQLPKDRFSAERLKGVDSTLKIQPAKLEDSAVYLCASSSLRGRGYEQYFGPGTRLTVT.